The entry below gives a single T cell receptor (beta chain) sequence along with its context. What it binds is unknown. This record belongs to a study of early T cells in non-severe SARS-CoV-2 infection. The overall study: Alpha and beta chains were unpaired, from unsorted whole-blood bulk RNA.

The TCR library protocol attached unique molecular identifiers to the individual cDNA molecules. MiXCR, applied by TCRdb to the 5' RACE reads, yields one record per CDR3 protein. The sample has 20,000 to 30,000 distinct CDR3 sequences; around 4% are singletons. General study results and limits: Anti-spike CD8 responses were favored by VDJdb matching, which missed private and CD4 specificities.

Germline CDR1 DFQATT, CDR2 SNEGSKA (reference sequence). Trimming cost V 2 bases and J 0 bases; bases outside gene matches: 4. The CDR3 contains 16 residues. The chain has TRBV20-1 and TRBJ2-3; the match to TRBD2 covers 11 bases. Sequencing used whole blood. The TCR comes from an adult who was a healthcare worker with PCR-confirmed SARS-CoV-2 infection or an uninfected control (not recorded which). The CDR3 DNA is TGCAGTGCTAGACTAGCGGGGGGCCTCAGCACAGATACGCAGTATTTT. Translating it yields CSARLAGGLSTDTQYF.